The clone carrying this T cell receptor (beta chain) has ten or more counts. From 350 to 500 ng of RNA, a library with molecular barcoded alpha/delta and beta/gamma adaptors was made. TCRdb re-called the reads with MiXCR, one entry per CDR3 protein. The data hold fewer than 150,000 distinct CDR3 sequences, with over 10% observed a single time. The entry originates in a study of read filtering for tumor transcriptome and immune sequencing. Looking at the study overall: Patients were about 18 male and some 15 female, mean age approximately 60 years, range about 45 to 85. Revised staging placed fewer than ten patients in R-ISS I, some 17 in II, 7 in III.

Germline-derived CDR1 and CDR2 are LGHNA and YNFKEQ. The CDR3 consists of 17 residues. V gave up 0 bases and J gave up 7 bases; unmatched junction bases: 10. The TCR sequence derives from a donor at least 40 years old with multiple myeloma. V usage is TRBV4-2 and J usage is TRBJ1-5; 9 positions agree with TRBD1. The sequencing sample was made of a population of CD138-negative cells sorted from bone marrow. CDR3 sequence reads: CASSQDPAGQGRQPQHF. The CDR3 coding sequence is TGTGCCAGCAGCCAAGATCCCGCGGGACAGGGTAGGCAGCCCCAGCATTTT.